This T cell receptor beta chain was recovered during a study of blood T cell repertoires in COVID-19. Across the whole study: Collection of acute and convalescent COVID-19 samples took place in the United States, Italy and Spain. The analysed material was cDNA or gDNA that came from T cells, B-cell-depleted T cells, or PBMCs.

Germline loops: CDR1 SGHAT, CDR2 FQNNGV. The CDR3 consists of 15 residues. The V gene lost 5 bases and the J gene lost 2 bases, with 12 bases spanning the gap. Repertoires were generated with immunoSEQ multiplex PCR, while TCRdb's copy carries only in-frame clones and drops some. The sample consists of around 100,000 clones, under 90% of them appearing once. The chain employs TRBV11-2 and TRBJ2-2; TRBD2 might be the D (5 bases). Sequenced input: peripheral blood. This clonotype was obtained from a human donor in a cohort sampled during active COVID-19. Here the CDR3 reads CASSVMGENTGELFF. The CDR3 DNA sequence: TGTGCCAGCAGCGTAATGGGAGAAAACACCGGGGAGCTGTTTTTT.